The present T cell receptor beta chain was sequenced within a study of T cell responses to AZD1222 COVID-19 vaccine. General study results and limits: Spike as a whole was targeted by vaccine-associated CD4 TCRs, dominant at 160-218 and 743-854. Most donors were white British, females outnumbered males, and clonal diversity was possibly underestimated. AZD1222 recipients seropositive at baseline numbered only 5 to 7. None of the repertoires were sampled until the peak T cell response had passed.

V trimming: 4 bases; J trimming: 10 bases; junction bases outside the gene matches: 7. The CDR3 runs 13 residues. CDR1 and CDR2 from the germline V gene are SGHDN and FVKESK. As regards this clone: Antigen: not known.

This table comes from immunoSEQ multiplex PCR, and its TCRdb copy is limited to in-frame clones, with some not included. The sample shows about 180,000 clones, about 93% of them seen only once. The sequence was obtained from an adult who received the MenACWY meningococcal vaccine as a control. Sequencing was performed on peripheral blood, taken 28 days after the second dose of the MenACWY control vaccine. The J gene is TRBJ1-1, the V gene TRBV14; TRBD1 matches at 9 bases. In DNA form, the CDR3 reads TGTGCCAGCAGCCGGGACAGGGTTGGGGCAGCTTTCTTT. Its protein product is CASSRDRVGAAFF.